Listed below are T cell receptor beta chains from one sample, sequenced in a study of T cells in Graves' hyperthyroidism and ophthalmopathy. Each CDR3 protein gets one entry after TCRdb re-called the multiplex PCR reads with MiXCR. The sample consists of approximately 220,000 distinct CDR3 sequences, approximately 16% of them appearing once. What was sequenced was blood. The receptors stem from a man aged 40-49 years with Graves' hyperthyroidism. The CDR3 runs from the conserved cysteine through the conserved F or W. The D gene is left open where the match is weak. The listing skips clone size in some rows; elsewhere it reads once, few, many or a size class.

v_call,j_call,d_call,clone_size,cdr3_aa,cdr3_nt
TRBV7-8,TRBJ2-7,-,many,CASSPTPRNHEQYF,TGTGCCAGCAGCCCTACCCCCAGGAACCACGAGCAGTACTTC
TRBV28,TRBJ2-7,TRBD1,many,CASRRQGGKTYEQYF,TGTGCCAGCAGGCGACAGGGGGGGAAGACCTACGAGCAGTACTTC
TRBV7-2,TRBJ1-5,-,-,CASSLVGGSGNQPQHF,TGTGCCAGCAGCTTAGTAGGGGGAAGCGGCAATCAGCCCCAGCATTTT
TRBV10-3,TRBJ1-6,-,once,CAISEWDGGNSPLHF,TGTGCCATCAGTGAATGGGACGGCGGAAATTCACCCCTCCACTTT
TRBV10-3,TRBJ1-6,-,-,CAISEGINSPLHF,TGTGCCATCAGCGAAGGAATTAATTCACCCCTCCACTTT
TRBV6-2/TRBV6-3,TRBJ2-4,-,many,CASSPRPRDLAKNIQYF,TGTGCCAGCAGTCCAAGACCGAGGGATCTAGCCAAAAACATTCAGTACTTC
TRBV20-1,TRBJ2-7,TRBD1,many,CSARGPGGYGEQYF,TGCAGTGCTAGGGGGCCAGGGGGCTATGGGGAGCAGTACTTC
TRBV18,TRBJ2-5,TRBD1,many,CASSLGQGAETQYF,TGTGCCAGCTCACTCGGACAGGGGGCAGAGACCCAGTACTTC
TRBV27,TRBJ2-1,TRBD2,-,CASSFAAGGPAGEQFF,TGTGCCAGCAGTTTCGCAGCGGGAGGGCCGGCGGGTGAGCAGTTCTTC
TRBV3-1,TRBJ1-4,-,-,CASSFTFTNEKLFF,TGTGCCAGTAGCTTCACGTTCACTAATGAAAAACTGTTTTTT
TRBV9,TRBJ1-1,-,few,CASSVEGANGEAFF,TGTGCCAGCAGCGTAGAGGGAGCCAACGGTGAAGCTTTCTTT
TRBV29-1,TRBJ1-2,-,-,CSAKQEQDYGYTF,TGCAGCGCGAAACAGGAGCAGGACTATGGCTACACCTTC
TRBV5-1,TRBJ2-5,TRBD2,many,CASSLGLARETQYF,TGCGCCAGCAGCCTGGGACTAGCGAGAGAGACCCAGTACTTC
TRBV14,TRBJ2-3,-,many,CASSPWTARSTDTQYF,TGTGCCAGCAGTCCATGGACTGCTCGTAGCACAGATACGCAGTATTTT
TRBV19,TRBJ2-4,TRBD1,-,CASRPRGTGGVAKNIQYF,TGTGCCAGTAGACCCCGGGGGACAGGGGGAGTAGCCAAAAACATTCAGTACTTC
TRBV20-1,TRBJ2-1,TRBD1,many,CSAIRQGLYNEQFF,TGCAGTGCTATCAGACAGGGATTGTACAATGAGCAGTTCTTC
TRBV27,TRBJ1-1,-,many,CASSWGGTEAFF,TGTGCCAGCAGTTGGGGAGGCACTGAAGCTTTCTTT
TRBV7-2,TRBJ2-7,-,many,CASSFPATYEQYF,TGTGCCAGCAGCTTCCCAGCTACCTACGAGCAGTACTTC
TRBV6-4,TRBJ2-3,TRBD2,-,CASSALAGDTQYF,TGTGCCAGCAGTGCCCTAGCGGGAGATACGCAGTATTTT
TRBV3-1,TRBJ2-3,TRBD1,many,CASSARDRVVDTQYF,TGTGCCAGCAGCGCCCGGGACAGGGTTGTAGATACGCAGTATTTT
TRBV29-1,TRBJ2-2,-,-,CSVGGATGELFF,TGCAGCGTGGGGGGGGCCACCGGGGAGCTGTTTTTT
TRBV18,TRBJ2-1,-,many,CASSPPNGGKDNEQFF,TGTGCCAGCTCACCACCAAACGGGGGCAAAGACAATGAGCAGTTCTTC
TRBV10-3,TRBJ1-1,-,few,CAISERQKDTEAFF,TGTGCCATCAGTGAAAGACAGAAGGACACTGAAGCTTTCTTT
TRBV28,TRBJ2-5,-,-,CASTTRVQETQYF,TGTGCCAGCACCACGCGGGTCCAAGAGACCCAGTACTTC
TRBV6-1,TRBJ1-6,TRBD1,-,CASSVMEGQVNSPLHF,TGTGCCAGCAGTGTAATGGAGGGACAGGTTAATTCACCCCTCCACTTT
TRBV20-1,TRBJ1-2,TRBD1,many,CSARLYGTAGGTYGYTF,TGCAGTGCTAGGCTCTACGGGACAGCCGGGGGAACCTATGGCTACACCTTC
TRBV4-2,TRBJ1-5,-,-,CASSQEVGRVQPQHF,TGTGCCAGCAGCCAAGAGGTAGGAAGGGTTCAGCCCCAGCATTTT
TRBV20-1,TRBJ2-3,-,few,CSASVGDTQYF,TGCAGTGCTAGTGTTGGAGATACGCAGTATTTT
TRBV6-1,TRBJ1-2,-,-,CASSDGQLNYGYTF,TGTGCCAGCAGTGACGGACAACTAAACTATGGCTACACCTTC
TRBV30,TRBJ2-2,TRBD1,many,CAWSVITGGIGELFF,TGTGCCTGGAGTGTTATCACAGGGGGTATCGGGGAGCTGTTTTTT
TRBV24-1,TRBJ2-1,-,-,CATGGSPRGDEQFF,TGTGCCACCGGGGGGTCCCCCAGGGGCGATGAGCAGTTCTTC
TRBV6-1,TRBJ2-7,-,many,CASSPAGTLYEQYF,TGTGCCAGCAGTCCGGCCGGGACACTGTACGAGCAGTACTTC
TRBV28,TRBJ2-7,TRBD1,many,CASSSRQGNYEQYF,TGTGCCAGCAGTTCCAGACAGGGGAACTACGAGCAGTACTTC
TRBV18,TRBJ2-1,-,-,CASSPPGTGANEQFF,TGTGCCAGCTCACCACCGGGGACCGGGGCCAATGAGCAGTTCTTC
TRBV19,TRBJ2-5,-,few,CASRIGAFQETQYF,TGTGCCAGCCGAATTGGCGCCTTCCAAGAGACCCAGTACTTC